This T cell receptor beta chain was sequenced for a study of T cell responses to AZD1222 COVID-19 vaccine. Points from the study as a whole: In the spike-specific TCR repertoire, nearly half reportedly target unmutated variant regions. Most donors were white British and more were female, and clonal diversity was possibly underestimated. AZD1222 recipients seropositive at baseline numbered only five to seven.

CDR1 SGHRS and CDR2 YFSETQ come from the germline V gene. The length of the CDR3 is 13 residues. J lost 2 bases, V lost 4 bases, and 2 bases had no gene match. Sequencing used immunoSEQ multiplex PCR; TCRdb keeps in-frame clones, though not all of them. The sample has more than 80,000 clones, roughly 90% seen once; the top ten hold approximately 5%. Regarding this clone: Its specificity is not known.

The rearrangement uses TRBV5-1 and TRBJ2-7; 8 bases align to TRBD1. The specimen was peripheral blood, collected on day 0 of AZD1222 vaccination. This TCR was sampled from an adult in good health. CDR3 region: CASSMDRAYEQYF. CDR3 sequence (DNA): TGCGCCAGCAGCATGGACAGGGCCTACGAGCAGTACTTC.